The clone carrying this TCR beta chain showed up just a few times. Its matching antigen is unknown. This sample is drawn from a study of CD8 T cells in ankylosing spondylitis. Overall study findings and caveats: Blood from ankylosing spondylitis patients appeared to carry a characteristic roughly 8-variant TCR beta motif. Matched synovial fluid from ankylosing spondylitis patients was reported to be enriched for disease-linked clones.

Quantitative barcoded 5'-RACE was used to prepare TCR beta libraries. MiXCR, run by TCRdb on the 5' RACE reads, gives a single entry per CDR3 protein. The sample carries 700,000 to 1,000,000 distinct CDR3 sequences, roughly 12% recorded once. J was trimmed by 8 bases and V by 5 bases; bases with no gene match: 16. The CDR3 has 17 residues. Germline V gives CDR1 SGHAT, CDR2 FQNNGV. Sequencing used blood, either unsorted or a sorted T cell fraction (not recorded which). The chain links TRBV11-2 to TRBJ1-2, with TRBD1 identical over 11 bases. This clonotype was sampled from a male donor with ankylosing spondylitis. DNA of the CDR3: TGTGCCAGCAGCAACGTAATACGGGACAGGGGGAATCAAGGCTACACCTTC. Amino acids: CASSNVIRDRGNQGYTF.